Following are 16 T cell receptor beta chains from one sample sequenced in a study of blood T cell repertoires in COVID-19. Profiling relied on immunoSEQ multiplex PCR, and the TCRdb table lists in-frame clones only, not all of them. The sample yields some 130,000 clones, 85% to 90% seen once. Sequencing used peripheral blood. These TCRs come from a man between 60 and 70 years old with COVID-19, enrolled during active disease.

This chain joins TRBV2 and TRBJ1-4, with 9 bases lining up with TRBD1. The CDR3 contains 14 residues. Germline CDR1 is SNHLY and CDR2 is FYNNEI. Germline trimming cut 4 bases from V and 5 bases from J; bases unmatched to any gene: 2. The CDR3 DNA is TGTGCCAGCAGTGTGGACAGGGGAAATGAAAAACTGTTTTTT. The encoded protein is CASSVDRGNEKLFF.

V usage is TRBV4-1 and J usage is TRBJ2-2; no clear D gene. Trimming took off 4 bases at V and 4 bases at J, with 10 bases between the two ends. CDR3 size: 14 residues. Looked up from germline, CDR1 is MGHRA and CDR2 is YSYEKL. In nucleotides, the CDR3 is TGCGCCAGCAGCCCATCGCGTCTCACCGGGGAGCTGTTTTTT. This codes for CASSPSRLTGELFF.

The chain links TRBV2 to TRBJ2-6, with D tentatively TRBD1 (6 bases). Germline V gene lookup returns CDR1 SNHLY and CDR2 FYNNEI. The CDR3 has 18 residues. V was pared by 7 bases and J by 1 base, with 20 bases between. CDR3 sequence: CASTLTGQIISGANVLTF. The DNA of the CDR3 is TGTGCCAGCACCCTGACCGGACAGATTATTTCTGGGGCCAACGTCCTGACTTTC.

The rearrangement links TRBV2 to TRBJ2-1, with TRBD1 identical over 7 bases. Unmatched junction bases numbered 4, after V lost 7 bases and J lost 7 bases. This CDR3 has 12 residues. Germline V gene lookup returns CDR1 SNHLY and CDR2 FYNNEI. CDR3 coding DNA: TGTGCCAGCATCATGGACAGGAATGAGCAGTTCTTC. Translating it yields CASIMDRNEQFF.

This clone was seen only a few times. The V and J genes are TRBV11-1 and TRBJ1-1; 8 bases align to TRBD1. The CDR3 totals 16 residues. With 3 bases clipped from V and 0 bases from J, the junction kept 6 bases outside the gene matches. In germline, CDR1 is SGHAT, CDR2 FQDESV (reference sequence). DNA of the CDR3: TGTGCCAGCAGCTTCGGACAGGGTGGAATGAACACTGAAGCTTTCTTT. Amino acid sequence: CASSFGQGGMNTEAFF.

The V gene is TRBV15, the J gene TRBJ1-6, with TRBD1 identical over 8 bases. The CDR3 loop spans 16 amino acids. V shed 3 bases, J shed 6 bases, and the junction held 7 bases outside the gene matches. Germline V CDR1 and CDR2: LNHNV, YYDKDF (reference sequence). The CDR3 DNA reads TGTGCCACCAGCAGGAAAAGGACAGGGCCTAATTCACCCCTCCACTTT. Translating it yields CATSRKRTGPNSPLHF.

The sample holds one count of this clone. The genes are TRBV19 and TRBJ1-6, with 9 bases that match TRBD1. The CDR3 extends over 15 amino acids. Germline V gene sequence: CDR1 LNHDA, CDR2 SQIVND (reference sequence). V lost 5 bases and J lost 7; bases outside the gene matches: 6. The CDR3 region is CASSESGQGNSPLHF. The CDR3 DNA is TGTGCCAGTAGTGAGAGTGGACAGGGGAATTCACCCCTCCACTTT.

The chain combines TRBV10-1 with TRBJ2-5, with D perhaps TRBD2 (6 bases). Trimming left V 5 bases short and J 1 base short, with 14 bases between. From germline, CDR1 is WNHNN and CDR2 SYGVQD (reference sequence). CDR3 size: 15 residues. The CDR3, as DNA: TGCGCCAGCAGTCCAGACAACGGGGGCCAAGAGACCCAGTACTTC. It specifies CASSPDNGGQETQYF.

The rearrangement uses TRBV7-9 and TRBJ2-7; D remains ambiguous. Looked up from germline, CDR1 is SEHNR and CDR2 is FQNEAQ (reference sequence). Trimming removed 5 bases from V and 3 bases from J, with 17 bases in between. There are 15 residues in the CDR3. Here the CDR3 reads CASSPFWPRGYEQYF. DNA for the CDR3: TGTGCCAGCAGCCCATTCTGGCCGCGCGGCTACGAGCAGTACTTC.

V gene TRBV29-1 combines with J gene TRBJ1-2, with 8 bases aligning to TRBD1. J was trimmed by 6 bases and V by 8 bases; bases with no gene match: 11. Looked up from germline, CDR1 is SQVTM and CDR2 is ANQGSEA. This CDR3 is 13 amino acids long. The CDR3 DNA follows: TGCAGCACAAGACAGGGGCCAGGGGATGGCTACACCTTC. It encodes CSTRQGPGDGYTF.

The chain has TRBV4-2 and TRBJ2-7, with TRBD1 matching over 8 bases. The CDR3 consists of 14 residues. CDR1 LGHNA and CDR2 YNFKEQ come from the germline V gene. V lost 5 bases and J lost 2; bases outside the gene matches: 5. The CDR3 coding sequence is TGTGCCAGCAGCGACAGGGGATCTACCTACGAGCAGTACTTC. This gives the protein CASSDRGSTYEQYF.

The chain joins TRBV2 to TRBJ1-4; possible D gene TRBD1, 5 bases. V lost 6 bases and J 5 bases, leaving 13 bases between the germline ends. Germline loops: CDR1 SNHLY, CDR2 FYNNEI. CDR3 length: 14 residues. CDR3 in DNA: TGTGCCAGCAGGGGGGGGATTTCAAATGAAAAACTGTTTTTT. It codes for CASRGGISNEKLFF.

This clone was picked up one time. This chain links TRBV5-1 with TRBJ1-1; D remains unclear. This CDR3 is 16 amino acids long. V was trimmed by 4 bases and J by 4 bases, leaving 20 bases between them. Germline V lookup: CDR1 SGHRS, CDR2 YFSETQ. CDR3 bases: TGCGCCAGCAGCCCCACTCTCGGTGGGTCGGGCACTGAAGCTTTCTTT. This gives the protein CASSPTLGGSGTEAFF.

This clone was counted a single time. The chain recombines TRBV7-2 with TRBJ1-2; no clear D gene. Germline lookup yields CDR1 SGHTA and CDR2 FQGNSA. The CDR3 spans 14 residues. The V end was cut by 2 bases, the J end by 4 bases, with 11 bases between. CDR3 in DNA: TGTGCCAGCAGCTTACCAGACAAGGCCTATGGCTACACCTTC. Translated, it gives CASSLPDKAYGYTF. Variable domain in full (rest from reference TRBV7-2 and TRBJ1-2): GAGVSQSPSNKVTEKGKDVELRCDPISGHTALYWYRQSLGQGLEFLIYFQGNSAPDKSGLPSDRFSAERTGGSVSTLTIQRTQQEDSAVYLCASSLPDKAYGYTFGSGTRLTVV.

This chain links TRBV9 with TRBJ1-3; D gene ambiguous. V was cut by 3 bases and J by 4 bases, with 11 bases left in between. The CDR3 runs 14 residues. Germline V gene data show CDR1 as SGDLS and CDR2 as YYNGEE. The CDR3, as DNA: TGTGCCAGCAGCGCATCCCTGAGAGGAAACACCATATATTTT. It yields the protein CASSASLRGNTIYF. The full variable domain, completed using reference TRBV9 and TRBJ1-3, is DSGVTQTPKHLITATGQRVTLRCSPRSGDLSVYWYQQSLDQGLQFLIQYYNGEERAKGNILERFSAQQFPDLHSELNLSSLELGDSALYFCASSASLRGNTIYFGEGSWLTVV.

The chain combines TRBV18 with TRBJ2-7, with TRBD1 matching 9 bases. CDR1 KGHSH and CDR2 LQKENI come from the germline V gene. Trimming at V came to 3 bases and at J to 4 bases, leaving 4 bases not matched to a gene. The CDR3 covers 14 residues. The CDR3 reads CASSPSGQGYEQYF. DNA for the CDR3: TGTGCCAGCTCACCCTCGGGACAGGGTTACGAGCAGTACTTC.